The sequence of this T cell receptor beta chain was determined in a study of blood T cell repertoires in COVID-19. Whole-study context: Acute and convalescent COVID-19 specimens originated in the United States, Italy and Spain. The cDNA or gDNA used as material had been derived from T cells, B-cell-depleted T cells, or PBMCs.

Trimming removed 3 bases at V and 6 bases at J, with 15 bases between. The CDR3 sequence is 14 residues long. Per the germline V gene, CDR1 is SGHTS and CDR2 is YDEGEE. Under the authors' procedure: Counts of nucleated cells, estimated from reference gene primer amplification, were obtained. Here immunoSEQ multiplex PCR was the method, and the copy in TCRdb shows in-frame clones only, minus some. That table gives V, J and clone size, and the DNA gave D and trimming. The top ten clones hold more than 3.5% of a sample with 190,000 or so clones, around 88% of them seen once. V is TRBV5-8 and J is TRBJ1-2; a possible D gene is TRBD1 (6 bases). Specimen: peripheral blood. This sequence originates from a woman aged 30 to 39 with acute or convalescent COVID-19. The CDR3 DNA follows: TGTGCCAGCAGCTCCTGGGGACAACCAAATGGCTACACCTTC. As protein: CASSSWGQPNGYTF.